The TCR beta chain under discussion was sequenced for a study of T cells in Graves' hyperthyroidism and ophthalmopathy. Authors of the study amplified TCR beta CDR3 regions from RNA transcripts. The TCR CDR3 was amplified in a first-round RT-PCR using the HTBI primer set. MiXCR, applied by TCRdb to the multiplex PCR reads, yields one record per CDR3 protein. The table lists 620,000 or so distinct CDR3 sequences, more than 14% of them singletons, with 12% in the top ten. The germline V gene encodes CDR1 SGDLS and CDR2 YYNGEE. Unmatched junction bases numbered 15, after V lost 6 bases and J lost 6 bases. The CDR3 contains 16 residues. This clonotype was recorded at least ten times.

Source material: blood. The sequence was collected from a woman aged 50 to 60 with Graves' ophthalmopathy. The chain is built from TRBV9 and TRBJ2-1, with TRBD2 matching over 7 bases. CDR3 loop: CASNPHGASGRNEQFF. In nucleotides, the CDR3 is TGTGCCAGCAACCCCCACGGGGCTAGCGGCCGCAATGAGCAGTTCTTC.